One sample yielded the 12 T cell receptor beta chains listed below, sequenced in a study of T cells in Graves' hyperthyroidism and ophthalmopathy (dated by TCRdb to between 2018 and 2020). Libraries were prepared through multiplex PCR. Sequenced using an Illumina HiSeq 2000. The TCR beta CDR3 regions were amplified from RNA transcripts. A first-round RT-PCR of the TCR CDR3 used the HTBI primer set with the Qiagen OneStep RT-PCR kit. TCRdb ran its own pipeline on the public reads, namely fastp trimming at Q25 and MiXCR clone calling, and kept in-frame beta chains. Rows are unified per CDR3 protein, each entry keeping the most common DNA and genes. The table for this sample lists more than 450,000 distinct CDR3 sequences; around 15% of them were counted only once. Roughly 14% of the sample comes from the top ten. The sequenced sample was blood. Receptors were obtained from a woman aged 40-49 years with Graves' hyperthyroidism.

This clonotype appeared many times. The chain combines TRBV20-1 with TRBJ1-2, with 8 bases matching TRBD1. The CDR3 has 14 residues. Germline V CDR1 and CDR2: DFQATT, SNEGSKA (reference sequence). The ends lost 6 bases at V and 8 bases at J; junction bases unmatched: 14. This chain's CDR3 is CSAILSQGAQGYTF. CDR3 nucleotide sequence: TGCAGTGCGATATTATCGCAGGGGGCACAAGGCTACACCTTC.

CDR3 sequence reads: CASIKGTVNTEAFF. The CDR3 coding sequence is TGTGCCAGCATCAAAGGGACCGTGAACACTGAAGCTTTCTTT. V is TRBV7-9 and J is TRBJ1-1; D is perhaps TRBD1 (5 bases). The length of the CDR3 is 14 residues. With 7 bases removed from V and 0 bases from J, the gap between germline ends came to 12 bases. CDR1 and CDR2 (germline): SEHNR, FQNEAQ (reference sequence).

This clonotype was counted at least ten times. This chain links TRBV20-1 with TRBJ2-5, with D perhaps matching TRBD1 (6 bases). The CDR3 has 13 residues. Per germline, CDR1 DFQATT and CDR2 SNEGSKA (reference sequence). Trimming stripped 3 bases from V and 5 bases from J, with 13 bases between. This CDR3 is CSARRQATETQYF. The CDR3 DNA reads TGCAGTGCTAGGCGACAGGCCACGGAGACCCAGTACTTC.

This chain uses TRBV7-8 with TRBJ1-2; D uncertain. The CDR3 length is 17 residues. V was trimmed by 5 bases and J by 1 base, leaving 20 bases between them. Germline CDR1 and CDR2: SGHVS and FQNEAQ. The CDR3 DNA follows: TGTGCCAGCAGCCAAAGTGGCAGTTTTCTACTTAACTATGGCTACACCTTC. Protein product: CASSQSGSFLLNYGYTF.

V is TRBV15 and J is TRBJ2-3, with D uncertain. The CDR3 sequence is 14 residues long. Trimming left V 1 base short and J 4 bases short, with 9 bases between. The germline gives CDR1 LNHNV, CDR2 YYDKDF (reference sequence). The CDR3 reads CATSRVAGSDTQYF. The CDR3, as DNA: TGTGCCACCAGCAGAGTGGCAGGTTCAGATACGCAGTATTTT.

This clonotype was detected many times. The rearrangement joins TRBV28 to TRBJ1-1, with a possible D match to TRBD1 (6 bases). This CDR3 is 13 amino acids long. Trimming took 3 bases from V and 7 from J, leaving 12 bases between them. Germline CDR1 reads MDHEN; CDR2 reads SYDVKM. The CDR3 is CASSFGGWGEAFF. In DNA form, the CDR3 reads TGTGCCAGCAGTTTTGGGGGCTGGGGTGAAGCTTTCTTT.

This clonotype was counted ten times or more. The chain combines TRBV27 with TRBJ2-7; no definite D call. This CDR3 contains 16 residues. The V end lost 2 bases, the J end lost 3 bases, and 17 bases lay between the germline ends. CDR1 is MNHEY, CDR2 SMNVEV, per germline (reference sequence). The CDR3 DNA follows: TGTGCCAGCAGTTTAACCAGACCCCTGTCCCGCTACGAGCAGTACTTC. Protein product: CASSLTRPLSRYEQYF.

This clonotype was recorded a few times. The chain carries TRBV5-1 and TRBJ2-7; tentatively, D is TRBD2 (6 bases). Germline V gene data show CDR1 as SGHRS and CDR2 as YFSETQ. This CDR3 contains 14 residues. V was shortened by 4 bases and J by 7 bases, with 18 bases between the two germline ends. The CDR3 loop reads CASSPRERSGEQYF. The CDR3 region has the DNA TGCGCCAGCAGCCCCCGGGAGAGATCCGGAGAGCAGTACTTC. Filled out from reference TRBV5-1 and TRBJ2-7, the complete variable domain reads KAGVTQTPRYLIKTRGQQVTLSCSPISGHRSVSWYQQTPGQGLQFLFEYFSETQRNKGNFPGRFSGRQFSNSRSEMNVSTLELGDSALYLCASSPRERSGEQYFGPGTRLTVT.

The sample holds a few counts of this clonotype. Written as DNA, the CDR3 is TGTGCCAGCAGAGACAGGGGGACTAGCAGTATACAAGAGACCCAGTACTTC. This translates into CASRDRGTSSIQETQYF. This chain links TRBV6-2 or TRBV6-3 with TRBJ2-5; D might be TRBD1 or TRBD2, each matching 9 bases. The V gene lost 6 bases and the J gene lost 2 bases, with 22 bases spanning the gap. The CDR3 covers 17 residues. Per the germline V gene, CDR1 is MNHEY and CDR2 is SVGEGT.

This clonotype was detected a few times. V is TRBV6-1 and J is TRBJ2-1, with D tentatively TRBD1 (6 bases). This CDR3 contains 15 residues. The V end was cut by 5 bases, the J end by 6 bases, with 17 bases between. CDR1 and CDR2 from the germline V gene are MNHNS and SASEGT. The CDR3 here is CASSIKREQGNEQFF. DNA for the CDR3: TGTGCCAGCAGTATCAAAAGGGAACAGGGCAATGAGCAGTTCTTC.

This clonotype occurred many times. This sequence joins TRBV28 and TRBJ1-4; TRBD1 aligns across 7 bases. Germline V CDR1 and CDR2: MDHEN, SYDVKM. Losses at the gene ends were 7 bases for V and 7 bases for J; bases not matched to a gene: 6. The CDR3 has 13 amino acids. The CDR3 coding sequence is TGTGCCAGCATGCGAGGGGGCGGTGAAAAACTGTTTTTT. It yields the protein CASMRGGGEKLFF.

A few counts support this clonotype. The gene calls are TRBV28 and TRBJ2-5; possible D gene TRBD2, 6 bases. The CDR3 is 14 residues long. Trimming stripped 2 bases from V and 5 bases from J, with 12 bases between. Germline values: CDR1 MDHEN, CDR2 SYDVKM. This CDR3 is CASSLMRGQETQYF. The CDR3 nucleotides are TGTGCCAGCAGTTTAATGCGGGGCCAGGAGACCCAGTACTTC.